This T cell receptor beta chain was identified in a study of beta chain features in type 1 diabetes. This clone was observed a few times. What was sequenced were expressed TCRB transcripts, since all of the isolated RNA had been reverse transcribed. Measured with immunoSEQ multiplex PCR; TCRdb has only the in-frame clones, and not every one. The sample consists of a few hundred thousand clones, approximately 13% of them appearing once. The V end lost 3 bases, the J end lost 2 bases, and 11 bases lay between the germline ends. CDR3 length: 13 amino acids. Germline assignment: CDR1 GTSNPN and CDR2 SVGIG (reference sequence).

This TCR derives from a man aged 25-40 years in good health. The sequencing input was naive CD4+ T cells from blood. This rearrangement joins TRBV30 to TRBJ2-7; D is possibly TRBD1 (6 bases). The CDR3 here is CAWSRGRAYEQYV. The DNA for the CDR3 is TGTGCCTGGAGCAGGGGACGGGCCTACGAGCAGTACGTC.